This TCR beta chain was retrieved from a study of T cell repertoires in cytomegalovirus infection. Study-level background: CMV epitopes that were recently identified and HLA-C-restricted were used alongside well-studied HLA-B-restricted ones.

About this clonotype itself: Its antigen is still unknown.

TCRdb called the reads again in MiXCR, with one record for every CDR3 protein. The sample has about half a million distinct CDR3 sequences, 25% to 35% seen once. Study-wide points: The response measured ex vivo was dominated by TCR beta clonotypes (HLA-C-restricted and CMV-specific). The study identified carriers of CMV plus the relevant HLA from cumulative public TCR beta family frequency.

Germline-derived CDR1 and CDR2 are MNHEY and SVGEGT. The germline V and J ends were trimmed by 4 bases and 3 bases, with 13 bases remaining between them. The CDR3 length is 15 residues. J is TRBJ2-1 and V is TRBV6-2 or TRBV6-3, with a possible D match to TRBD2 (6 bases). This receptor was identified in a human donor in good health (CMV status not recorded). Some clones in this sample may be carry-over from other donors' samples. The sequencing here drew on cultured PBMCs, taken from culture after CMV antigen stimulation. CDR3: CASSLYARDYNEQFF. The CDR3 DNA is TGTGCCAGCAGTTTGTACGCGCGGGACTACAATGAGCAGTTCTTC.